A single sample is the source of the 25 T cell receptor beta chains below, sequenced in a study of blood T cell repertoires in COVID-19. Sequenced by immunoSEQ multiplex PCR; TCRdb stores in-frame clones only, minus some. The table has approximately 38,000 clones, about 90% seen once. Sample: peripheral blood. The receptors shown here come from an elderly woman with acute or convalescent COVID-19.

This chain links TRBV6-5 with TRBJ1-1; no clear D gene. Deletions cut 6 bases from V and 1 base from J, with 9 bases between. The CDR3 length is 13 residues. Germline V gene data show CDR1 as MNHEY and CDR2 as SVGAGI. The CDR3 DNA sequence: TGTGCCAGCAGCAGACAATCGAACACTGAAGCTTTCTTT. This translates into CASSRQSNTEAFF.

On this clone itself: At one end, the junction sequence differs from germline, possibly due to a read error. V is TRBV12-3 or TRBV12-4 and J is TRBJ2-7; D unclear. The CDR3 loop spans 11 amino acids. The CDR3 bases are TGTGCCAGCGGCTCCCTGGCGGCAGCCAACTTC. It translates to CASGSLAAANF.

The gene calls are TRBV29-1 and TRBJ2-7; the match to TRBD2 covers 7 bases. The germline V gene encodes CDR1 SQVTM and CDR2 ANQGSEA. This CDR3 has 12 residues. The V gene end was trimmed by 5 bases and the J gene end by 5 bases; junction bases not matched to a gene: 6. In DNA form, the CDR3 reads TGCAGCGTTATACTCGGGGGGAACGAGCAGTACTTC. Its protein is CSVILGGNEQYF.

This chain joins TRBV5-4 and TRBJ1-2; D gene ambiguous. V lost 0 bases to trimming and J lost 3 bases, with 12 bases between them. This CDR3 spans 15 amino acids. Germline CDR1 and CDR2: SGHNT and YYREEE (reference sequence). Written as DNA, the CDR3 is TGTGCCAGCAGCTTGGAACGGGCCGGGGACTATGGCTACACCTTC. Translating it yields CASSLERAGDYGYTF.

The J gene is TRBJ2-3, the V gene TRBV21-1; TRBD2 was called by the table and not checked on the DNA. TRBV21-1 is a documented pseudogene. The length of the CDR3 is 16 residues. DNA of the CDR3: TGTGCCAGCAGCAAAGTAGAAGAAGGAGCCGCAGATACGCAGTATTTT. This translates into CASSKVEEGAADTQYF.

This chain joins TRBV18 and TRBJ1-4, with 8 bases identical to TRBD1. The CDR3 has 14 residues. Germline CDR1 reads KGHSH; CDR2 reads LQKENI. With V trimmed by 3 bases and J by 3 bases, 0 bases remained unmatched. Here the CDR3 DNA reads TGTGCCAGCTCACCGGGACAGGCTAATGAAAAACTGTTTTTT. Protein: CASSPGQANEKLFF. Drawing the rest from reference TRBV18 and TRBJ1-4, the complete variable domain is NAGVMQNPRHLVRRRGQEARLRCSPMKGHSHVYWYRQLPEEGLKFMVYLQKENIIDESGMPKERFSAEFPKEGPSILRIQQVVRGDSAAYFCASSPGQANEKLFFGSGTQLSVL.

The chain is built from TRBV7-9 and TRBJ2-4, with 7 bases lining up with TRBD1. This CDR3 is 17 amino acids long. The trim removed 5 bases at V and 0 bases at J, leaving 10 bases unmatched. In germline, CDR1 is SEHNR, CDR2 FQNEAQ (reference sequence). The CDR3 region has the DNA TGTGCCAGCAGCCCCATCGGGGCAGGGGGAGCCAAAAACATTCAGTACTTC. This gives the protein CASSPIGAGGAKNIQYF.

The rearrangement uses TRBV6-5 and TRBJ2-2; D is unclear. The CDR3 is 14 residues long. The germline V gene encodes CDR1 MNHEY and CDR2 SVGAGI. Deletions cut 2 bases from V and 4 bases from J, with 8 bases between. This CDR3 is CASSYRRGTGELFF. The CDR3 DNA reads TGTGCCAGCAGTTACCGGAGAGGCACCGGGGAGCTGTTTTTT.

This chain links TRBV18 with TRBJ2-5, with D tentatively TRBD1 (6 bases). Germline CDR1 KGHSH, CDR2 LQKENI. V gave up 7 bases and J gave up 4 bases, with 13 bases separating them. This CDR3 is 13 amino acids long. CDR3 sequence (DNA): TGTGCCAGCTACAGGGTGCAGGGAGAGACCCAGTACTTC. Protein: CASYRVQGETQYF.

The V gene is TRBV6-1, the J gene TRBJ1-6, with a weak D call TRBD1 (5 bases). The length of the CDR3 is 15 residues. Deletions cut 2 bases from V and 4 bases from J, with 9 bases between. Germline V lookup: CDR1 MNHNS, CDR2 SASEGT. CDR3 nucleotide sequence: TGTGCCAGCAGTGAAAGGGGCGCGTATAATTCACCCCTCCACTTT. It translates to CASSERGAYNSPLHF.

This chain connects TRBV5-4 to TRBJ1-4; TRBD1 agrees at 9 bases. Germline V gene data show CDR1 as SGHNT and CDR2 as YYREEE (reference sequence). This CDR3 is built from 15 residues. The junction had 5 bases not matched to a gene; V was cut back by 3 bases and J by 5 bases. The CDR3 is CASSSRGTGNEKLFF. CDR3 DNA: TGTGCCAGCAGCTCACGGGGGACAGGGAATGAAAAACTGTTTTTT.

The chain has TRBV7-2 and TRBJ1-2; TRBD1 aligns across 7 bases. The germline gives CDR1 SGHTA, CDR2 FQGNSA. V shed 4 bases, J shed 1 base, and the junction held 3 bases outside the gene matches. This CDR3 is 14 amino acids long. The CDR3 sequence is CASSSRQGNYGYTF. The CDR3 coding sequence is TGTGCCAGCAGCTCCCGACAGGGTAACTATGGCTACACCTTC.

CDR3 DNA: TGTGCCATCAGTGAGAACAGGGGTCAAGAGACCCAGTACTTC. Protein product: CAISENRGQETQYF. The genes are TRBV10-3 and TRBJ2-5; 7 positions match TRBD1. The CDR3 covers 14 residues. Germline trimming cut 2 bases from V and 2 bases from J; bases unmatched to any gene: 2. Per germline, CDR1 ENHRY and CDR2 SYGVKD.

This clone was recorded a few times. Written as DNA, the CDR3 is TGCGCCAGCAGCTTGGAACAGGGGTACGCTTTCTTT. Protein product: CASSLEQGYAFF. This chain connects TRBV5-1 to TRBJ1-1; 7 nucleotides align to TRBD1. Trimming cost V 0 bases and J 11 bases; bases outside gene matches: 4. The CDR3 sequence is 12 residues long. Germline V gene lookup returns CDR1 SGHRS and CDR2 YFSETQ.

This chain joins TRBV6-6 and TRBJ1-5; D gene ambiguous. CDR1 and CDR2 (germline): MNHNY, SVGAGI (reference sequence). V was clipped by 7 bases and J by 2 bases, with 15 bases between them. The CDR3 totals 15 residues. DNA for the CDR3: TGTGCCAGCAACCTCCAAGGAGGCGGCAATCAGCCCCAGCATTTT. Translating it yields CASNLQGGGNQPQHF.

This chain joins TRBV18 and TRBJ2-1; D gene uncertain. V shed 2 bases and J shed 8 bases, with 19 bases lying between them. The CDR3 covers 16 residues. Germline CDR1 and CDR2: KGHSH and LQKENI. The CDR3 here is CASSPAVNPPEYEQFF. For the CDR3, the DNA is TGTGCCAGCTCACCAGCGGTAAACCCTCCTGAGTATGAGCAGTTCTTC.

The V gene is TRBV3-1 (or the pseudogene TRBV3-2), the J gene TRBJ2-5, with 11 bases matching TRBD2. CDR3 size: 14 residues. Germline CDR1 is LGHDT and CDR2 is YNNKEL (reference sequence). J was trimmed by 4 bases and V by 4 bases; bases with no gene match: 2. DNA of the CDR3: TGTGCCAGCAGCCCCCTAGCGGGGGGAGAGACCCAGTACTTC. As protein: CASSPLAGGETQYF.

The chain employs TRBV7-8 and TRBJ1-6; 9 bases are a match to TRBD1. V lost 8 bases to trimming and J lost 5 bases; unmatched junction nucleotides: 10. From germline, CDR1 is SGHVS and CDR2 FQNEAQ. The CDR3 runs 16 residues. Here the CDR3 DNA reads TGTGCCAGCGGCCGGGACAGGGAGGTTAATAATTCACCCCTCCACTTT. Translated, it gives CASGRDREVNNSPLHF.

V and J are TRBV10-3 and TRBJ2-3, with D unresolved. V dropped 4 bases and J dropped 4 bases, with 9 bases sitting between them. Germline V gene lookup returns CDR1 ENHRY and CDR2 SYGVKD. This CDR3 spans 13 amino acids. The CDR3 DNA reads TGTGCCATCAGTGCCTTTTCGGCAGATACGCAGTATTTT. This encodes CAISAFSADTQYF.

This rearrangement joins TRBV2 to TRBJ2-6; D is ambiguous. The length of the CDR3 is 14 residues. The V gene's germline CDR1 is SNHLY and CDR2 FYNNEI. Trimming removed 3 bases at V and 1 base at J, with 4 bases between. The CDR3 loop is CASSDSSGANVLTF. In DNA form, the CDR3 reads TGTGCCAGCAGTGACAGTTCTGGGGCCAACGTCCTGACTTTC.

The chain recombines TRBV15 with TRBJ2-1, with D hard to call. The CDR3 sequence is 15 residues long. The germline V gene encodes CDR1 LNHNV and CDR2 YYDKDF (reference sequence). V was trimmed by 0 bases and J by 2 bases, leaving 8 bases between them. In nucleotides, the CDR3 is TGTGCCACCAGCAGAGAAGGAGTGCCCTACAATGAGCAGTTCTTC. It yields the protein CATSREGVPYNEQFF.

The chain has TRBV5-4 and TRBJ2-6; 8 bases line up with TRBD2. The V segment lost 3 bases and the J segment 0 bases; nucleotides outside the gene matches: 11. This CDR3 has 19 residues. In germline, CDR1 is SGHNT, CDR2 YYREEE (reference sequence). The CDR3 nucleotides are TGTGCCAGCAGCTCCGGGGGACGGGGGGGCACCTCTGGGGCCAACGTCCTGACTTTC. Translated: CASSSGGRGGTSGANVLTF.

The sample holds a few counts of this clone. This chain joins TRBV4-1 and TRBJ1-5; possibly TRBD1 for D (5 bases). The CDR3 totals 13 residues. The germline V gene has CDR1 MGHRA and CDR2 YSYEKL. Trimming removed 2 bases from V and 6 bases from J, with 8 bases in between. Here the CDR3 reads CASSQSRGQPQHF. The CDR3 DNA is TGCGCCAGCAGCCAAAGTAGGGGTCAGCCCCAGCATTTT.

The gene calls are TRBV3-1 (or the pseudogene TRBV3-2) and TRBJ2-5; 12 nucleotides align to TRBD1. Germline V CDR1 and CDR2: LGHDT, YNNKEL (reference sequence). This CDR3 is built from 16 residues. After removal of 1 base from V and 5 bases from J, the junction contained 5 bases not matched to a gene. The CDR3 nucleotides read TGTGCCAGCAGCCAAGCCCGAGGGACAGGGGGCGAGACCCAGTACTTC. Encoded protein: CASSQARGTGGETQYF.

This clone has only one observation. The rearrangement joins TRBV6-2 or TRBV6-3 to TRBJ1-4; no definite D call. Trimming took off 4 bases at V and 4 bases at J, with 16 bases between the two ends. Germline V gives CDR1 MNHEY, CDR2 SVGEGT. This CDR3 region has 16 residues. CDR3 nucleotides: TGTGCCAGCAGTTCCGTCCGACTCCGGGATAATGAAAAACTGTTTTTT. As protein: CASSSVRLRDNEKLFF.